This entry lists 25 T cell receptor beta chains sequenced from one sample in a study of CD8+CD57+ T cells in acquired aplastic anemia. Genomic DNA, serving as template, underwent TCR beta VDJ and CDR3 profiling. MiXCR, run by TCRdb on the reads, gives a single entry per CDR3 protein. The data show 150,000 to 200,000 distinct CDR3 sequences, less than 50% seen once. Individuals selected for sequencing had exhibited CD8+CD57+ cell expansion on flow cytometry. Material: sorted CD4+, CD8+, or CD8+CD57+ T cells (not recorded which) from PBMCs. The source of these receptors is a human donor with aplastic anemia.

This clonotype showed up many times. The chain combines TRBV20-1 with TRBJ1-2; no clear D gene. Germline-derived CDR1 and CDR2 are DFQATT and SNEGSKA (reference sequence). V lost 1 base and J 10 bases, leaving 10 bases between the germline ends. The CDR3 is 11 amino acids. The CDR3 spells CSARVHKNYTF. CDR3 bases: TGCAGTGCTAGAGTTCACAAGAACTACACCTTC.

This clonotype was seen repeatedly, ten times or more. J is TRBJ1-5 and V is TRBV12-5; TRBD1 matches 9 bases. The CDR3 has 14 residues. V shed 4 bases and J 7 bases; nucleotides not matched to a gene: 5. Germline V gene sequence: CDR1 LGHNT, CDR2 FRNRAP. The CDR3 spells CASGSLTGGQPQHF. CDR3 nucleotide sequence: TGTGCTAGTGGTTCATTGACAGGGGGACAGCCCCAGCATTTT.

V usage is TRBV2 and J usage is TRBJ1-4, with 9 bases that match TRBD1. V gave up 2 bases and J gave up 8 bases; unmatched junction bases: 6. This CDR3 is 15 amino acids long. Germline CDR1 SNHLY, CDR2 FYNNEI. The CDR3 region has the DNA TGTGCCAGCAGTGAATCGGGACAGGGTAACGAAAAACTGTTTTTT. As protein: CASSESGQGNEKLFF.

The gene calls are TRBV10-3 and TRBJ1-1, with TRBD1 as a possible D gene (6 bases). Looked up from germline, CDR1 is ENHRY and CDR2 is SYGVKD. The CDR3 spans 14 residues. The germline V and J ends were trimmed by 5 bases and 6 bases, with 16 bases remaining between them. CDR3 sequence: CAISLGAGSAEAFF. CDR3 DNA: TGTGCCATCAGTTTGGGGGCCGGCAGTGCTGAAGCTTTCTTT.

This clonotype was seen ten or more times. The gene calls are TRBV20-1 and TRBJ1-4; D possibly corresponds to TRBD1 (6 bases). This CDR3 is built from 16 residues. Germline V CDR1 and CDR2: DFQATT, SNEGSKA (reference sequence). Trimming cost V 6 bases and J 8 bases, with 25 bases left between them. The CDR3 loop reads CSAAEAGAGVGEKLFF. CDR3 DNA sequence: TGCAGTGCCGCCGAGGCGGGGGCGGGGGTCGGGGAAAAACTGTTTTTT.

This clonotype was observed many times. This chain links TRBV6-1 with TRBJ1-6; a possible D gene is TRBD1 (5 bases). V was shortened by 6 bases and J by 6 bases, with 15 bases between the two germline ends. The CDR3 loop spans 15 amino acids. Per the germline V gene, CDR1 is MNHNS and CDR2 is SASEGT. The chain's CDR3 is CASRQTANLNSPLHF. CDR3 nucleotide sequence: TGTGCCAGCAGACAGACAGCGAACCTTAATTCACCCCTCCACTTT.

The V gene is TRBV2, the J gene TRBJ1-2, with D unclear. This CDR3 is 13 amino acids long. Trimming removed 1 base at V and 3 bases at J, with 6 bases between. Per germline, CDR1 SNHLY and CDR2 FYNNEI. In DNA form, the CDR3 reads TGTGCCAGCAGTGAAGTCCGGGACTATGGCTACACCTTC. Protein: CASSEVRDYGYTF. Full variable domain (outside the CDR3, taken from reference TRBV2 and TRBJ1-2): EPEVTQTPSHQVTQMGQEVILRCVPISNHLYFYWYRQILGQKVEFLVSFYNNEISEKSEIFDDQFSVERPDGSNFTLKIRSTKLEDSAMYFCASSEVRDYGYTFGSGTRLTVV.

In regard to this clonotype: Possible read error: a much larger clone is one base away. The CDR3 carries no conserved terminal phenylalanine or tryptophan, so it likely arises from a read error. The V gene is TRBV12-3 or TRBV12-4, the J gene TRBJ2-1, with 10 bases identical to TRBD1. Trimming at V came to 6 bases and at J to 3 bases, leaving 5 bases not matched to a gene. The CDR3 is 15 amino acids. The chain's CDR3 is CASRPGQGLYNEQFL. The DNA of the CDR3 is TGTGCCAGCAGACCGGGACAGGGGCTCTACAATGAGCAGTTCCTC.

This clonotype was seen only a few times. This chain joins TRBV24-1 and TRBJ2-3; TRBD2 is a possible D gene (6 bases). Germline V gene sequence: CDR1 KGHDR, CDR2 SFDVKD. Trimming left V 5 bases short and J 4 bases short, with 18 bases between. This CDR3 spans 16 amino acids. The CDR3 region is CATSALTSFGPDTQYF. The CDR3 DNA is TGTGCCACCAGTGCCCTGACTAGTTTTGGGCCAGATACGCAGTATTTT.

This clonotype was counted ten times or more. V and J are TRBV9 and TRBJ2-1; 12 bases fit TRBD2. The J segment lost 5 bases and the V segment lost 3 bases, leaving 3 bases of the junction unmatched. In germline, CDR1 is SGDLS, CDR2 YYNGEE. The CDR3 is 15 residues long. This CDR3 is CASSDLAGGDNEQFF. The DNA for the CDR3 is TGTGCCAGCAGCGATCTAGCGGGAGGGGACAATGAGCAGTTCTTC.

The table lists this clonotype with a few counts. A junction end diverges from the germline sequence, so it may reflect a read error. The J gene is TRBJ1-3, the V gene TRBV2; TRBD1 aligns across 8 bases. CDR3 size: 11 residues. Germline values: CDR1 SNHLY, CDR2 FYNNEI. The CDR3 nucleotides read TGCGCCAGAAGACAGGGGAACACCATATGTTTT. Its protein product is CARRQGNTICF.

This clonotype has a single count. The genes are TRBV7-2 and TRBJ2-7; D unresolved. V gave up 6 bases and J gave up 3 bases, with 12 bases separating them. This CDR3 spans 13 amino acids. Germline loops: CDR1 SGHTA, CDR2 FQGNSA. CDR3 sequence (DNA): TGTGCCAGCAGTATCACCTTTTACTACGAGCAGTACTTC. Residues: CASSITFYYEQYF. The variable domain in full, with the rest retrieved from reference TRBV7-2 and TRBJ2-7, is GAGVSQSPSNKVTEKGKDVELRCDPISGHTALYWYRQSLGQGLEFLIYFQGNSAPDKSGLPSDRFSAERTGGSVSTLTIQRTQQEDSAVYLCASSITFYYEQYFGPGTRLTVT.

J is TRBJ1-3 and V is TRBV5-5; D possibly corresponds to TRBD1 (6 bases). The germline gives CDR1 SGHKS, CDR2 YYEKEE (reference sequence). The length of the CDR3 is 15 residues. Trimming stripped 0 bases from V and 4 bases from J, with 11 bases between. The chain's CDR3 is CASSLVGGQGNTIYF. The CDR3 nucleotides are TGTGCCAGCAGCTTGGTAGGGGGACAAGGAAACACCATATATTTT.

This clonotype was recorded at least ten times. The V gene is TRBV7-2, the J gene TRBJ2-1; weak D call: TRBD1 (6 bases). The germline V gene encodes CDR1 SGHTA and CDR2 FQGNSA. This CDR3 has 14 residues. V shed 5 bases and J shed 7 bases, with 15 bases lying between them. Written as DNA, the CDR3 is TGTGCCAGCAGCACTCGGTCGAGGGGGAATGAGCAGTTCTTC. As protein: CASSTRSRGNEQFF.

About this clonotype: Since a much larger clone is just one base distant, this may be a read error. The chain recombines TRBV4-3 with TRBJ1-4, with 8 positions matching TRBD1. Germline lookup yields CDR1 LGHNA and CDR2 YSLEER. This CDR3 spans 14 amino acids. The CDR3 reads CASSLAGGNEKLLF. The CDR3 DNA follows: TGCGCCAGCAGCCTGGCAGGGGGCAATGAAAAACTGCTTTTT.

There are many counts of this clonotype. The chain links TRBV5-6 to TRBJ2-5; D perhaps matches TRBD1 (5 bases). The CDR3 is 16 residues long. Germline V CDR1 and CDR2: SGHDT, YYEEEE. Deletions cut 0 bases from V and 4 bases from J, with 16 bases between. The CDR3 nucleotides read TGTGCCAGCAGCTTGGTTTGGTCTGGGGCAGGAGAGACCCAGTACTTC. Amino acid sequence: CASSLVWSGAGETQYF.

Ten or more counts support this clonotype. V gene TRBV20-1 combines with J gene TRBJ2-7, with 9 bases identical to TRBD2. Trimming took 2 bases from V and 0 from J; bases not matched to a gene: 5. Germline V gene sequence: CDR1 DFQATT, CDR2 SNEGSKA (reference sequence). The CDR3 loop spans 15 amino acids. The CDR3 is CSARSGGLSSYEQYF. CDR3 in DNA: TGCAGTGCTAGAAGCGGGGGGCTGAGCTCCTACGAGCAGTACTTC.

The chain recombines TRBV10-3 with TRBJ1-5; unclear D gene. The CDR3 consists of 15 residues. V lost 4 bases and J 0 bases, leaving 10 bases between the germline ends. CDR1 ENHRY and CDR2 SYGVKD come from the germline V gene. CDR3 coding DNA: TGTGCCATCAGTGGGCACAGAAATAGCAATCAGCCCCAGCATTTT. Protein product: CAISGHRNSNQPQHF.

This clonotype has a count of ten or more. The rearrangement joins TRBV6-1 to TRBJ2-3, with TRBD1 matching over 8 bases. The germline gives CDR1 MNHNS, CDR2 SASEGT. The V and J ends lost 10 bases and 4 bases, in that order; junction bases with no gene match: 7. The CDR3 loop spans 13 amino acids. CDR3: CAMGTGNADTQYF. The CDR3 nucleotides read TGTGCCATGGGGACAGGTAATGCAGATACGCAGTATTTT.

This clonotype has more than one count but fewer than ten. The J gene is TRBJ1-4, the V gene TRBV27; no reliable D call. Looked up from germline, CDR1 is MNHEY and CDR2 is SMNVEV (reference sequence). The CDR3 contains 15 residues. V was pared by 2 bases and J by 4 bases, with 11 bases between. The CDR3, as DNA: TGTGCCAGCAGTTTAAAGGCAGGCTATAATGAAAAACTGTTTTTT. It yields the protein CASSLKAGYNEKLFF.

Only one count was recorded for this clonotype. The chain carries TRBV7-8 and TRBJ2-1; the D gene is possibly TRBD2 (8 bases). V was shortened by 5 bases and J by 9 bases, with 20 bases between the two germline ends. The CDR3 sequence is 15 residues long. Germline CDR1 and CDR2: SGHVS and FQNEAQ. In nucleotides, the CDR3 is TGTGCCAGCAGCCACCTGGACGGGAGGGGGCGTGAGCAGTTCTTC. This encodes CASSHLDGRGREQFF.

This clonotype was observed at least ten times. The genes are TRBV19 and TRBJ2-1, with 10 bases that match TRBD1. Per germline, CDR1 LNHDA and CDR2 SQIVND (reference sequence). V was pared by 5 bases and J by 9 bases, with 7 bases of the junction left unmatched. The CDR3 is 14 amino acids. The CDR3 nucleotides read TGTGCCAGTAGTCTTGGACAGGGGGTAAGTGAGCAGTTCTTC. This encodes CASSLGQGVSEQFF.

This clonotype was observed many times. The genes are TRBV20-1 and TRBJ2-1; TRBD1 agrees at 12 bases. The CDR3 contains 15 residues. Germline V gene sequence: CDR1 DFQATT, CDR2 SNEGSKA (reference sequence). The J segment lost 7 bases and the V segment lost 3 bases, leaving 7 bases of the junction unmatched. The CDR3 reads CSARVRDRGRNEQFF. In DNA form, the CDR3 reads TGCAGTGCTAGGGTCAGGGACAGGGGGCGGAATGAGCAGTTCTTC.

This clonotype was picked up many times. J is TRBJ2-3 and V is TRBV4-1; possibly TRBD1 for D (6 bases). The V end lost 2 bases, the J end lost 4 bases, and 13 bases lay between the germline ends. Germline CDR1 MGHRA, CDR2 YSYEKL. The CDR3 runs 15 residues. The CDR3 DNA is TGCGCCAGCAGCCAACCTACAGGGATGGCAGATACGCAGTATTTT. Amino acids: CASSQPTGMADTQYF.

CDR3 nucleotide sequence: TGTGCCAGCAGTTTCTCAGGGAGTACGCAGTATTTT. Amino acid sequence: CASSFSGSTQYF. The chain carries TRBV12-3 or TRBV12-4 and TRBJ2-3; perhaps D is TRBD1 or TRBD2 (5 bases each). V dropped 3 bases and J dropped 8 bases, with 9 bases sitting between them. The CDR3 is 12 amino acids.